Listed below are T cell receptor beta chains from one sample, sequenced in a study of control samples from healthy donors and cancer patients. Sequenced by immunoSEQ multiplex PCR; TCRdb stores in-frame clones only, minus some. The data hold around 70,000 clones, with over 80% observed a single time. Input material: blood. These receptors came from a man in his 60s in good health. Both conserved end residues are trimmed from each CDR3. The order of the fields is V gene, J gene, CDR3 protein.

>TRBV28|TRBJ2-2
ASNTPTGELF
>TRBV27|TRBJ2-3
ASSLIGTSGYTSTDTQY
>TRBV11-3|TRBJ2-2
ASSLGVTGELF
>TRBV4-3|TRBJ2-1
ASSQDHSGPYNEQF
>TRBV25-1|TRBJ1-5
ASSISQPQH
>TRBV4-3|TRBJ1-2
ASSQDQADEIYGYT
>TRBV2|TRBJ1-3
ASRQGLDGNTIY
>TRBV21-1|TRBJ2-7
ASSTKSVPGGGSYEQY
>TRBV9|TRBJ1-3
ASSPSGGGAPGNTIY
>TRBV4-2|TRBJ1-2
ASSQDYGGIYGYT
>TRBV6-2/TRBV6-3|TRBJ2-2
ASSWAAGTGRTGELF
>TRBV27|TRBJ2-5
ASSSPGTGQETQY
>TRBV4-3|TRBJ2-1
ASSQEGASLGEQF
>TRBV19|TRBJ1-1
ASSSTLRRNTEAF
>TRBV6-5|TRBJ2-5
ASSSEQETQY
>TRBV14|TRBJ2-2
ASSQLQGFYTGELF
>TRBV5-1|TRBJ2-6
ASSPGTDSSGANVLT
>TRBV10-3|TRBJ2-3
AIRNMGTDTQY
>TRBV15|TRBJ2-6
ATSDNSGANVLT
>TRBV18|TRBJ2-7
ASSPGTGSDEQY
>TRBV4-3|TRBJ2-6
ASSRALTSSGANVLT
>TRBV6-4|TRBJ1-5
ASSREMGQPQH
>TRBV7-8|TRBJ1-1
ASSQIEAF
>TRBV7-2|TRBJ2-5
ASSLWGRALETQY
>TRBV15|TRBJ2-2
ATSPGRPTGELF
>TRBV2|TRBJ1-1
ASSELENTEAF
>TRBV24-1|TRBJ2-6
ATSPTAGANVLT
>TRBV28|TRBJ2-3
ASRPLTWGGGKTQY
>TRBV19|TRBJ2-7
ASSPSAGTYEQY
>TRBV5-3|TRBJ2-3
ARSLRTQSTDTQY
>TRBV6-2/TRBV6-3|TRBJ2-1
ASSYLGTSGILPEQF
>TRBV6-2/TRBV6-3|TRBJ2-5
ASSYGETQY
>TRBV11-3|TRBJ2-3
ASSLEGLATDTQY
>TRBV6-2/TRBV6-3|TRBJ2-7
ASSYLVGGSGEQY
>TRBV6-2/TRBV6-3|TRBJ1-2
ASSPTGEFRGYT
>TRBV7-9|TRBJ2-3
ASSPGQGMDTQY
>TRBV7-2|TRBJ2-7
ASSSGVSGGTYEQY
>TRBV27|TRBJ2-2
ASSLVGSGVTGELF
>TRBV6-5|TRBJ1-1
ASSSGTAIRAF
>TRBV3-1/TRBV3-2|TRBJ1-2
ASRAQGENYGYT
>TRBV18|TRBJ2-1
ASSPPEREFYEQF
>TRBV27|TRBJ1-2
ASSFGTGGNLYGYT
>TRBV7-9|TRBJ1-6
ASSLGTGRGSPLH
>TRBV6-5|TRBJ2-2
ASTGDRTGELF
>TRBV12-3/TRBV12-4|TRBJ1-6
ASRGPYNSPLH
>TRBV6-5|TRBJ2-7
ASSYSGGQVYEQY
>TRBV11-2|TRBJ2-1
ASSHRDRGRNEQF
>TRBV7-9|TRBJ1-1
ASSLKDFTEAF
>TRBV4-3|TRBJ1-3
ASSQDLTGNLPIY
>TRBV10-3|TRBJ2-5
AISVGTQQETQY
>TRBV29-1|TRBJ2-5
SAVRAGAGETQY
>TRBV3-1/TRBV3-2|TRBJ2-2
ASSAGTGVPGELF
>TRBV29-1|TRBJ2-1
SGSTGQGAYNEQF
>TRBV7-8|TRBJ2-4
ASSRVGAKNIQY
>TRBV7-5|TRBJ2-5
ARSLGLVWFRRETQY